The rows below give T cell receptor beta chains drawn from one sample of a study of cytomegalovirus exposure and HLA in healthy donors. Measured with immunoSEQ multiplex PCR; TCRdb has only the in-frame clones, and not every one. Here the sample spans 170,000 or so clones, under 90% being singletons. The sequencing sample was made of PBMCs. The receptors come from a man younger than 45 in good health and CMV-seropositive. The CDR3 runs from the conserved cysteine through the conserved F or W. D genes are given only for firm matches. Where a row states a size, it is once, few, many or the class of an expanded clone; other rows omit it.

size: -; V: TRBV7-9; D: -; J: TRBJ2-4; DNA: TGTGCCACCAAATACCTCGGAAACATTCAGTACTTC; CDR3: CATKYLGNIQYF
size: -; V: TRBV9; D: -; J: TRBJ1-2; DNA: TGTGCCAGCGGGGCCCGGGACACATTTACCTATGGCTACACCTTC; CDR3: CASGARDTFTYGYTF
size: once; V: TRBV2; D: -; J: TRBJ2-5; DNA: TGTGCCAGCGGCAGGGGTCCAGAGACCCAGTACTTC; CDR3: CASGRGPETQYF
size: few; V: TRBV19; D: -; J: TRBJ1-1; DNA: TGTGCCAGCAGTATAGCTACAGCCACTGAAGCTTTCTTT; CDR3: CASSIATATEAFF
size: -; V: TRBV11-2; D: TRBD1; J: TRBJ1-4; DNA: TGTGCCAGCCGCAACACAGGGGCGGTTGAAAAACTGTTTTTT; CDR3: CASRNTGAVEKLFF
size: once; V: TRBV6-5; D: -; J: TRBJ2-6; DNA: TGTGCCAGCAGTTACGGAGGGAAATCTGGGGCCAACGTCCTGACTTTC; CDR3: CASSYGGKSGANVLTF
size: once; V: TRBV19; D: TRBD2; J: TRBJ2-5; DNA: TGTGCCAGTAGTATAGGGGGGACTAGCGGAGGAGAGACCCAGTACTTC; CDR3: CASSIGGTSGGETQYF
size: -; V: TRBV6-7; D: TRBD2; J: TRBJ2-3; DNA: TGTGCCAGCAGTTACAGAGGGACTAGCGGGAGGCCGGGGACAGATACGCAGTATTTT; CDR3: CASSYRGTSGRPGTDTQYF
size: -; V: TRBV19; D: TRBD1; J: TRBJ2-3; DNA: TGTGCCAGTAGTACTCGACAGGGGGGTGATACGCAGTATTTT; CDR3: CASSTRQGGDTQYF
size: once; V: TRBV6-1; D: -; J: TRBJ2-5; DNA: TGTGCCAGTAGCTGGGGGCTCGAGACCCAGTACTTC; CDR3: CASSWGLETQYF
size: -; V: TRBV4-1; D: -; J: TRBJ2-7; DNA: TGCGCCAGCAGCCAAGAAAGCGGCGCGAGCTCCTACGAGCAGTACTTC; CDR3: CASSQESGASSYEQYF
size: -; V: TRBV13; D: -; J: TRBJ2-1; DNA: TGTGCCAGCAGCTTATACGGTTACAATGAGCAGTTCTTC; CDR3: CASSLYGYNEQFF
size: once; V: TRBV9; D: TRBD1; J: TRBJ2-1; DNA: TGTGCCAGCAGCGTAGAGGGGACAGGGGGCCATGAGCAGTTCTTC; CDR3: CASSVEGTGGHEQFF
size: -; V: TRBV14; D: TRBD2; J: TRBJ2-3; DNA: TGTGCCAGCAGCCAAGATCTTGGCGGGGGGGCCACAGATACGCAGTATTTT; CDR3: CASSQDLGGGATDTQYF
size: once; V: TRBV19; D: -; J: TRBJ2-5; DNA: TGTGCCAGTACCAATACCGGTAACCAAGAGACCCAGTACTTC; CDR3: CASTNTGNQETQYF
size: -; V: TRBV7-8; D: TRBD1; J: TRBJ1-2; DNA: TGTGCCAGCAGCTTCTACAGGGGGCGAGGCTACACCTTC; CDR3: CASSFYRGRGYTF
size: -; V: TRBV7-9; D: TRBD1; J: TRBJ2-5; DNA: TGTTCCAGCAGCCTGCCCGGGACAGGGGGTGGGGAGACCCAGTACTTC; CDR3: CSSSLPGTGGGETQYF
size: -; V: TRBV5-8; D: -; J: TRBJ2-4; DNA: TGTGCCAGCACCACCTCCAAGACAGCCTTCCGAAGCTTC; CDR3: CASTTSKTAFRSF
size: -; V: TRBV30; D: TRBD1; J: TRBJ1-1; DNA: TGTGCCTGGGGTGGGGGGACAGAGAGAATGAACACTGAAGCTTTCTTT; CDR3: CAWGGGTERMNTEAFF
size: -; V: TRBV6-5; D: TRBD1; J: TRBJ2-2; DNA: TGTGCCAGCAAACGGACAGGGGCTCTCACCGGGGAGCTGTTTTTT; CDR3: CASKRTGALTGELFF
size: -; V: TRBV7-2; D: -; J: TRBJ1-4; DNA: TGTGCCAGCAGCTTACGTGGGGGGGGTGAAAAACTGTTTTTT; CDR3: CASSLRGGGEKLFF
size: -; V: TRBV7-3; D: TRBD2; J: TRBJ2-5; DNA: TGTGCCAGCAGCTTAACGGGGGGGGAGACCCAGTACTTC; CDR3: CASSLTGGETQYF
size: -; V: TRBV7-6; D: -; J: TRBJ2-7; DNA: TGTGCCAGCAGCTTAGAGGGGTCCTACTACGAGCAGTACTTC; CDR3: CASSLEGSYYEQYF
size: -; V: TRBV30; D: -; J: TRBJ2-7; DNA: TGTGCCTGGAGTGTCGGTGCTTACGAGCAGTACTTC; CDR3: CAWSVGAYEQYF
size: once; V: TRBV28; D: -; J: TRBJ1-1; DNA: TGTGCCAGCAGCCCAAGACAGGTCGGGTGGTGGAACACTGAAGCTTTCTTT; CDR3: CASSPRQVGWWNTEAFF
size: few; V: TRBV27; D: -; J: TRBJ1-2; DNA: TGTGCCAGCAGTTATACACCGAACTATGGCTACACCTTC; CDR3: CASSYTPNYGYTF
size: -; V: TRBV28; D: TRBD2; J: TRBJ2-2; DNA: TGTGCCAGCAGTCCTAGCCGACTAGCGGGAAAGACCGGGGAGCTGTTTTTT; CDR3: CASSPSRLAGKTGELFF
size: -; V: TRBV15; D: -; J: TRBJ2-5; DNA: TGTGCCACCAGCTTGGGCCACTTTGAAGAGACCCAGTACTTC; CDR3: CATSLGHFEETQYF
size: -; V: TRBV18; D: TRBD1; J: TRBJ2-5; DNA: TGTGCCAGCTCACCACCGTTTGGACAGGGGGCAGGCCAAGAGACCCAGTACTTC; CDR3: CASSPPFGQGAGQETQYF
size: -; V: TRBV7-2; D: -; J: TRBJ2-5; DNA: TGTGCCAGCAGCCGGGGTGAGACCCAGTACTTC; CDR3: CASSRGETQYF
size: -; V: TRBV4-3; D: -; J: TRBJ1-1; DNA: TGCGCCAGCAGCCAAGGGCCCAGGGGCAACCAGAACACTGAAGCTTTCTTT; CDR3: CASSQGPRGNQNTEAFF
size: -; V: TRBV28; D: -; J: TRBJ1-4; DNA: TGTGCCAGCAGCCTAGGAACAGGGAGTGAGGAAAAACTGTTTTTT; CDR3: CASSLGTGSEEKLFF
size: once; V: TRBV5-6; D: TRBD2; J: TRBJ2-1; DNA: TGTGCCAGCAGCATAAGAGCGGGGGGCTTGTATGAGAAGCAGTTCTTC; CDR3: CASSIRAGGLYEKQFF
size: -; V: TRBV10-3; D: -; J: TRBJ1-2; DNA: TGTGCCATCAGTGAGCGGGGAAGCTATGGCTACACCTTC; CDR3: CAISERGSYGYTF
size: once; V: TRBV6-1; D: TRBD1; J: TRBJ1-4; DNA: TGTGCCAGCAGCTATGGGACAGGGAGCCAAGAAAAACTGTTTTTT; CDR3: CASSYGTGSQEKLFF
size: -; V: TRBV13; D: TRBD2; J: TRBJ2-1; DNA: TGTGCCACCCGTACTAGCGGGGGTTACAATGAGCAGTTCTTC; CDR3: CATRTSGGYNEQFF
size: once; V: TRBV10-3; D: -; J: TRBJ1-1; DNA: TGTGCCATCAGTGAGGCGGAAGTCGCCACTGAAGCTTTCTTT; CDR3: CAISEAEVATEAFF
size: -; V: TRBV18; D: -; J: TRBJ1-4; DNA: TGTGCCAGCTCACAGACAACTTCTAATGAAAAACTGTTTTTT; CDR3: CASSQTTSNEKLFF
size: few; V: TRBV25-1; D: -; J: TRBJ1-6; DNA: TGTGCCAGCAGTACACAAGACGAGGCCTCACCCCTCCACTTT; CDR3: CASSTQDEASPLHF
size: -; V: TRBV5-6; D: -; J: TRBJ2-1; DNA: TGTGCCAGCATAAACTTAGCCTACAATGAGCAGTTCTTC; CDR3: CASINLAYNEQFF
size: -; V: TRBV9; D: TRBD2; J: TRBJ2-1; DNA: TGTGCCAGCAGCGTAGGGACTAGCGGCTACAATGAGCAGTTCTTC; CDR3: CASSVGTSGYNEQFF
size: -; V: TRBV5-6; D: -; J: TRBJ2-5; DNA: TGTGCCAGCAGCCGCCCGGGTGGGGGGCAAGAGACCCAGTACTTC; CDR3: CASSRPGGGQETQYF
size: -; V: TRBV7-9; D: -; J: TRBJ1-1; DNA: TGTGCCAGCGTTAGGGGCGGTCACACTGAAGCTTTCTTT; CDR3: CASVRGGHTEAFF
size: once; V: TRBV13; D: -; J: TRBJ2-1; DNA: TGTGCCAGCAGCCTCCGGGGAGGGGGAAATGAGCAGTTCTTC; CDR3: CASSLRGGGNEQFF
size: -; V: TRBV5-1; D: TRBD1; J: TRBJ1-1; DNA: TGCGCCAGCAGCTCTTACTTGACAGGGATGGGCACTGAAGCTTTCTTT; CDR3: CASSSYLTGMGTEAFF
size: -; V: TRBV5-6; D: -; J: TRBJ1-2; DNA: TGTGCCAGCAGCTTGCTTCGACTCCAACTTGGGGGCTACACCTTC; CDR3: CASSLLRLQLGGYTF
size: -; V: TRBV25-1; D: -; J: TRBJ1-2; DNA: TGTGCCAGCAGTGATGGTACGGGAATCTATGGCTACACCTTC; CDR3: CASSDGTGIYGYTF
size: -; V: TRBV19; D: TRBD1; J: TRBJ1-5; DNA: TGTGCCAGTAATCTACCGGCGGCAGGGGGTGGTCAGCCCCAGCATTTT; CDR3: CASNLPAAGGGQPQHF
size: -; V: TRBV25-1; D: TRBD1; J: TRBJ1-4; DNA: TGTGCCAGCAGTGAGACAGGGGTGTTGCGTGAAAAACTGTTTTTT; CDR3: CASSETGVLREKLFF
size: few; V: TRBV6-5; D: -; J: TRBJ2-1; DNA: TGTGCCAGCAATTCCAAAGGGGTCCACAATGAGCAGTTCTTC; CDR3: CASNSKGVHNEQFF
size: -; V: TRBV28; D: -; J: TRBJ1-5; DNA: TGTGCCAGCAGCCTCAGTGCAGATAGCAATCAGCCCCAGCATTTT; CDR3: CASSLSADSNQPQHF
size: -; V: TRBV5-5; D: TRBD2; J: TRBJ2-7; DNA: TGTGCCAGCAGCTTGGTAGCGGGAGGTTACGAGCAGTACTTC; CDR3: CASSLVAGGYEQYF
size: -; V: TRBV30; D: -; J: TRBJ2-2; DNA: TGTGCCTGGAGTGTACTAATAGGCGGGGAGCTGTTTTTT; CDR3: CAWSVLIGGELFF